This T cell receptor beta chain stems from a study of cytomegalovirus exposure and HLA in healthy donors. Those who donated were healthy bone marrow donors. The PCR employed 60 Vbeta primers together with 13 Jbeta primers. Clones were read by immunoSEQ multiplex PCR, and TCRdb kept only the in-frame ones, dropping some. The table lists 200,000 to 250,000 clones, approximately 78% of them singletons. CDR1 is LNHNV, CDR2 YYDKDF, per germline (reference sequence). Between the trimmed V and J ends, which lost 3 bases and 2 bases, there was a span of 11 bases. The CDR3 sequence is 14 residues long. This chain joins TRBV15 and TRBJ2-7; D unclear. Sequencing used PBMCs. This receptor was taken from a male donor in good health and CMV-seronegative. As DNA, the CDR3 is TGTGCCACCAGCAGGGGCATCCAGGCCTACGAGCAGTACTTC. Translated: CATSRGIQAYEQYF.